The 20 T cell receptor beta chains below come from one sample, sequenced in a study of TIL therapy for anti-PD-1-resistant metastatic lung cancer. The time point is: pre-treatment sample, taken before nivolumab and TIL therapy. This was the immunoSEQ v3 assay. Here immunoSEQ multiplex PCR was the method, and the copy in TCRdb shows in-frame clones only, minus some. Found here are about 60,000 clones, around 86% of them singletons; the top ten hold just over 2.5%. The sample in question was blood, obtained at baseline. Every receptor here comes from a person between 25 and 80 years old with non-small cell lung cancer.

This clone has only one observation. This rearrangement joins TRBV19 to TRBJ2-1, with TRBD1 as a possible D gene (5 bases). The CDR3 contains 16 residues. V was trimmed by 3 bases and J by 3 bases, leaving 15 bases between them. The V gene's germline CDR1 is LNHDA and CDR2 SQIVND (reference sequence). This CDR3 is CASSIGSGQGYNEQFF. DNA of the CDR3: TGTGCCAGTAGTATCGGGTCAGGGCAAGGCTACAATGAGCAGTTCTTC.

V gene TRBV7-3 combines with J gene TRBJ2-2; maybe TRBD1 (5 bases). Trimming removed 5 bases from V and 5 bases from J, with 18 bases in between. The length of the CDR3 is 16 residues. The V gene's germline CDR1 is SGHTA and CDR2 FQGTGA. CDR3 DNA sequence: TGTGCCAGCAGCCCTGGGGCCTCTGGTAGGACCGGGGAGCTGTTTTTT. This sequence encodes CASSPGASGRTGELFF.

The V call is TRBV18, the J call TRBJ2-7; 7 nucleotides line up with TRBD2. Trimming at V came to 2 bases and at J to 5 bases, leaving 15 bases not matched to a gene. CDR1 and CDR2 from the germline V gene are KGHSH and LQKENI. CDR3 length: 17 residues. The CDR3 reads CASSPLGGAGVDDEQYF. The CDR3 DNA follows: TGTGCCAGCTCACCATTGGGCGGGGCGGGAGTTGACGACGAGCAGTACTTC. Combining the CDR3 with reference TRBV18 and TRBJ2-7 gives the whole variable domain NAGVMQNPRHLVRRRGQEARLRCSPMKGHSHVYWYRQLPEEGLKFMVYLQKENIIDESGMPKERFSAEFPKEGPSILRIQQVVRGDSAAYFCASSPLGGAGVDDEQYFGPGTRLTVT.

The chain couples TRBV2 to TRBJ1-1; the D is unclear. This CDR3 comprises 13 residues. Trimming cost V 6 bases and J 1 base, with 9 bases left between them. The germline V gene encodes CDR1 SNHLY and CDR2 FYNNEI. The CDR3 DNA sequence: TGTGCCAGCAGAACAGAGAGGAACACTGAAGCTTTCTTT. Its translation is CASRTERNTEAFF.

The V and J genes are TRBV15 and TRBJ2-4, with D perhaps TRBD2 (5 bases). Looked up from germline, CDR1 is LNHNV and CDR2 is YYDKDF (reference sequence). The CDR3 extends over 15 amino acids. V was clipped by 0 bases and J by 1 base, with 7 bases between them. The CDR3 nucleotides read TGTGCCACCAGCAGAGATCGAGGGGCCAAAAACATTCAGTACTTC. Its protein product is CATSRDRGAKNIQYF.

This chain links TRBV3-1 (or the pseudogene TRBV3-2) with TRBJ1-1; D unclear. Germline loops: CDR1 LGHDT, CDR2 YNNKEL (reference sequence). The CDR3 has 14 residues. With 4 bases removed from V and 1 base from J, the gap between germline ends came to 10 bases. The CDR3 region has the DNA TGTGCCAGCAGCCGACTGACACGGAACACTGAAGCTTTCTTT. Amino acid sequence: CASSRLTRNTEAFF.

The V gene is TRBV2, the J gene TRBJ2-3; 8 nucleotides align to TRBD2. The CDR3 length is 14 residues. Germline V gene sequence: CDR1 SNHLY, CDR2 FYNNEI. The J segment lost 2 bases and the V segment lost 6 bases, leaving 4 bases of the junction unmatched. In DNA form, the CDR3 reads TGTGCCAGCAGAGAACTAGCGGTCACAGATACGCAGTATTTT. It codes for CASRELAVTDTQYF. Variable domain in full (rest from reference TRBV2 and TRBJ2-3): EPEVTQTPSHQVTQMGQEVILRCVPISNHLYFYWYRQILGQKVEFLVSFYNNEISEKSEIFDDQFSVERPDGSNFTLKIRSTKLEDSAMYFCASRELAVTDTQYFGPGTRLTVL.

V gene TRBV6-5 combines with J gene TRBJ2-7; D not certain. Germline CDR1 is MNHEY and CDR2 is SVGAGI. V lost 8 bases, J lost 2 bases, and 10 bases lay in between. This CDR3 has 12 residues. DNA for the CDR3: TGTGCCAGCTCTTTCGGCCCCTACGAGCAGTACTTC. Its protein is CASSFGPYEQYF.

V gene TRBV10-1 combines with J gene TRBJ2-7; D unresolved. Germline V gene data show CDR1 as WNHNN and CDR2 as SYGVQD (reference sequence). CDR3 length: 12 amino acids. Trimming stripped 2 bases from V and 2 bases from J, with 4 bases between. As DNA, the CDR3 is TGCGCCAGCAGTGAGGGTCCCTACGAGCAGTACTTC. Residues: CASSEGPYEQYF.

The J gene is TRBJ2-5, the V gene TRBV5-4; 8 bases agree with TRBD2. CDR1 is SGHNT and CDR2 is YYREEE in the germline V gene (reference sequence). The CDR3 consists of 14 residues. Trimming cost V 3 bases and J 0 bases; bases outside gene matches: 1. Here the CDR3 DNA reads TGTGCCAGCAGCTCTAGCGGGTACCAAGAGACCCAGTACTTC. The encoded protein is CASSSSGYQETQYF.

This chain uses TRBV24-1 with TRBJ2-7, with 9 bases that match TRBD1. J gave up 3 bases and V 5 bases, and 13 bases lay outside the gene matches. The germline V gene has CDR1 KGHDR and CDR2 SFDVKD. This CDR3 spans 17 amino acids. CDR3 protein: CATSGRKPGTGLYEQYF. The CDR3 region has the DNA TGTGCCACCAGTGGTCGAAAACCCGGGACAGGGCTCTACGAGCAGTACTTC.

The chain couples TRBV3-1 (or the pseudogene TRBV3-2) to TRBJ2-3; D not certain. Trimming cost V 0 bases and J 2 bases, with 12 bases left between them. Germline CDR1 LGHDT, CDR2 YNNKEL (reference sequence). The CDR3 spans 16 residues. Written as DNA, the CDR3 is TGTGCCAGCAGCCAAGATTTCGACTCGTACACAGATACGCAGTATTTT. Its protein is CASSQDFDSYTDTQYF.

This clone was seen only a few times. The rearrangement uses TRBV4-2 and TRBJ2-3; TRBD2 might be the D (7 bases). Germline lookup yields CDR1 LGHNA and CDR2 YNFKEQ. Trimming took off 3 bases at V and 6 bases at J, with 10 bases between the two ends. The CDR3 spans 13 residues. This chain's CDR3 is CASSQRGLDTQYF. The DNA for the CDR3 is TGTGCCAGCAGCCAGCGGGGGCTCGATACGCAGTATTTT.

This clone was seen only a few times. CDR3 coding DNA: TGTGCCTGGAGCTGGGCGGGAGGGCAGTTCTTC. Its protein is CAWSWAGGQFF. The chain is built from TRBV30 and TRBJ2-1; TRBD2 matches 8 bases. The CDR3 spans 11 residues. Germline-derived CDR1 and CDR2 are GTSNPN and SVGIG (reference sequence). The V segment lost 3 bases and the J segment 12 bases; nucleotides outside the gene matches: 4.

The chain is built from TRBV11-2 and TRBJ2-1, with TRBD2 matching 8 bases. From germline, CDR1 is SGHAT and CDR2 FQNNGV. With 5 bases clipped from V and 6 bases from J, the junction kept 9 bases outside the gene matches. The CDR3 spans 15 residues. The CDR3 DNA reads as TGTGCCAGCAGCGACGGGAGCGGGAGTGGCAATGAGCAGTTCTTC. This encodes CASSDGSGSGNEQFF.

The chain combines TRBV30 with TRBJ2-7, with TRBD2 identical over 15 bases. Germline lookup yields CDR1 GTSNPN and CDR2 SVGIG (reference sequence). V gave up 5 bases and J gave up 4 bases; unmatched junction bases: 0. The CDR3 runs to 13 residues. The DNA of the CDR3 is TGTGCCTGGGGACTAGCGGGGGGGTACGAGCAGTACTTC. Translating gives CAWGLAGGYEQYF.

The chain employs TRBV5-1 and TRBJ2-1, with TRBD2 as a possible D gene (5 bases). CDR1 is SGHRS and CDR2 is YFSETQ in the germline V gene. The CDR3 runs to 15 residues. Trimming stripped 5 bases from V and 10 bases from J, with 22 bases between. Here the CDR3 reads CASSSLGPPGREQFF. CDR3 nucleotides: TGCGCCAGCAGTTCACTAGGGCCCCCCGGTAGGGAGCAGTTCTTC.

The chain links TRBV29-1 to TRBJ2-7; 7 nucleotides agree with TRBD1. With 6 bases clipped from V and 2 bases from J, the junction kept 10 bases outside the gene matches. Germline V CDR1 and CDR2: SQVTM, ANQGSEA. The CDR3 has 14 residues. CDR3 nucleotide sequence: TGCAGCGTCATCGCACAGACAGGGACCTACGAGCAGTACTTC. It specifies CSVIAQTGTYEQYF.

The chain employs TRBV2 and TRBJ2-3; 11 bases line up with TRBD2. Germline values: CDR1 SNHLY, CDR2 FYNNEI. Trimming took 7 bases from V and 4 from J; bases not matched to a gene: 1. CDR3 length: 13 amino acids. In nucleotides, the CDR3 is TGTGCCAGCAATAGCGGGAGGGCAGATACGCAGTATTTT. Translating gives CASNSGRADTQYF.

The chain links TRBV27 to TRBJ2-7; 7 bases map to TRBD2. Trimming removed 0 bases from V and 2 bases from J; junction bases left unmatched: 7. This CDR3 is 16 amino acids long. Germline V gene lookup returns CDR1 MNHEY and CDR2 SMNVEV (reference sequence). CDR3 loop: CASSLSGGDRTYEQYF. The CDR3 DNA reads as TGTGCCAGCAGTTTATCGGGGGGGGACCGGACCTACGAGCAGTACTTC.